The 26 T cell receptor beta chains presented below share a single source sample, sequenced in a study of OX40 agonist ivuxolimab in advanced cancers. The protocol used for the library was the immunoSEQ multiplex PCR assay. In its TCRdb copy, this immuneACCESS table keeps in-frame sequences only and misses some clones. Where compared with another copy, unresolved V genes explain less than half of these, and the others have no known cause. The sample contains about 82,000 clones, 70% to 90% of them found a single time. The top ten clones comprise approximately 0.79% of the sample. Source: CD4+ or CD8+ T cells sorted from blood, taken in a trial of the OX40 agonist ivuxolimab. The source is an adult with an advanced solid tumor such as melanoma, head and neck, liver or kidney cancer.

This chain uses TRBV5-6 with TRBJ2-2; maybe TRBD2 (5 bases). This CDR3 is built from 18 residues. Germline CDR1 and CDR2: SGHDT and YYEEEE. Trimming removed 0 bases at V and 0 bases at J, with 15 bases between. The CDR3 region has the DNA TGTGCCAGCAGCTTGGAGAGGGCGGCATATTCGAACACCGGGGAGCTGTTTTTT. It yields the protein CASSLERAAYSNTGELFF.

This clone was found a few times. This chain connects TRBV6-1 to TRBJ1-5; perhaps TRBD1 as D (5 bases). CDR1 and CDR2 from the germline V gene are MNHNS and SASEGT. CDR3 length: 16 amino acids. V dropped 1 base and J dropped 6 bases, with 16 bases sitting between them. In DNA, the CDR3 is TGTGCCAGCAGTGAAGAGGGGTCAGGGCTAGGTCAGCCCCAGCATTTT. It yields the protein CASSEEGSGLGQPQHF.

J is TRBJ1-5 and V is TRBV7-2; no clear D gene. The V end lost 1 base, the J end lost 1 base, and 11 bases lay between the germline ends. This CDR3 is built from 16 residues. CDR1 is SGHTA, CDR2 FQGNSA, per germline. The CDR3 reads CASSLDFAGSNQPQHF. The CDR3 nucleotides read TGTGCCAGCAGCTTAGATTTCGCGGGGAGCAATCAGCCCCAGCATTTT.

The J gene is TRBJ2-2, the V gene TRBV5-1; possibly TRBD1 or TRBD2 for D (5 bases each). Trimming removed 3 bases from V and 3 bases from J, with 12 bases in between. Germline assignment: CDR1 SGHRS and CDR2 YFSETQ. This CDR3 region has 15 residues. CDR3 sequence (DNA): TGCGCCAGCAGCTCGGGACCTTGGGACACCGGGGAGCTGTTTTTT. It is translated as CASSSGPWDTGELFF.

This chain links TRBV10-2 with TRBJ1-3; D not certain. Germline values: CDR1 WSHSY, CDR2 SAAADI. V was cut by 4 bases and J by 1 base, with 2 bases left in between. This CDR3 is 12 amino acids long. Here the CDR3 DNA reads TGCGCCAGCAGTGCGTCTGGAAACACCATATATTTT. Translation: CASSASGNTIYF.

The V gene is TRBV6-5, the J gene TRBJ1-1; TRBD1 matches at 8 bases. The CDR3 has 16 residues. V shed 2 bases, J shed 1 base, and the junction held 6 bases outside the gene matches. Germline V lookup: CDR1 MNHEY, CDR2 SVGAGI. The CDR3 region has the DNA TGTGCCAGCAGTTACCGGACAGGGTTCACGAACACTGAAGCTTTCTTT. This encodes CASSYRTGFTNTEAFF.

V usage is TRBV28 and J usage is TRBJ1-5, with a weak D call TRBD1 (6 bases). The germline gives CDR1 MDHEN, CDR2 SYDVKM. The CDR3 is 13 residues long. V lost 6 bases and J lost 1, with 7 bases in between. The CDR3 is CASRTGSNQPQHF. The CDR3 DNA is TGTGCCAGCAGGACAGGCAGCAATCAGCCCCAGCATTTT.

CDR3 sequence (DNA): TGTGCCAGCAGCTTATGGGACAGTGATAATTCACCCCTCCACTTT. Residues: CASSLWDSDNSPLHF. This sequence joins TRBV11-1 and TRBJ1-6; 7 positions agree with TRBD1. CDR3 length: 15 residues. Germline CDR1 reads SGHAT; CDR2 reads FQDESV (reference sequence). Trimming cost V 2 bases and J 5 bases; bases outside gene matches: 3. Variable domain in full (rest from reference TRBV11-1 and TRBJ1-6): EAEVAQSPRYKITEKSQAVAFWCDPISGHATLYWYRQILGQGPELLVQFQDESVVDDSQLPKDRFSAERLKGVDSTLKIQPAELGDSAMYLCASSLWDSDNSPLHFGNGTRLTVT.

The chain couples TRBV9 to TRBJ2-1, with TRBD2 matching over 9 bases. With 1 base clipped from V and 8 bases from J, the junction kept 7 bases outside the gene matches. Germline V gene lookup returns CDR1 SGDLS and CDR2 YYNGEE. This CDR3 has 15 residues. CDR3 DNA: TGTGCCAGCAGCGTAACAGCGGGGGGCCTCTATGAGCAGTTCTTC. The encoded protein is CASSVTAGGLYEQFF.

This clone came up a few times. The chain links TRBV25-1 to TRBJ1-2; possibly TRBD1 for D (5 bases). CDR3 length: 13 residues. Trimming pared 0 bases from V and 8 bases from J, leaving 10 bases between. Germline V gene sequence: CDR1 MGHDK, CDR2 SYGVNS. CDR3 sequence: CASSEYRGEGYTF. The CDR3, as DNA: TGTGCCAGCAGTGAATATCGAGGGGAGGGCTACACCTTC.

This chain joins TRBV30 and TRBJ2-6, with D possibly being TRBD1 (6 bases). This CDR3 is 15 amino acids long. Trimming pared 0 bases from V and 1 base from J, leaving 7 bases between. Germline-derived CDR1 and CDR2 are GTSNPN and SVGIG (reference sequence). DNA of the CDR3: TGTGCCTGGAGTGTAGGGGGTTCTGGGGCCAACGTCCTGACTTTC. As protein: CAWSVGGSGANVLTF.

The CDR3, as DNA: TGTGCCAGCAGCTTATGGGGGGGGCTCAATACTGGTGAGCAGTTCTTC. Protein product: CASSLWGGLNTGEQFF. V is TRBV7-2 and J is TRBJ2-1, with D maybe TRBD2 (7 bases). Germline values: CDR1 SGHTA, CDR2 FQGNSA. Trimming shortened V by 2 bases and J by 9 bases, and 20 bases separated the two germline ends. CDR3 size: 16 residues.

V is TRBV7-2 and J is TRBJ2-3, with TRBD2 identical over 12 bases. CDR1 and CDR2 from the germline V gene are SGHTA and FQGNSA. The CDR3 is 15 residues long. Germline trimming cut 0 bases from V and 13 bases from J; bases unmatched to any gene: 8. The CDR3 loop reads CASSLAARASGGEYF. CDR3 bases: TGTGCCAGCAGCTTAGCTGCTCGGGCTAGCGGGGGGGAGTATTTT.

This clone was counted a single time. V and J are TRBV6-6 and TRBJ2-7; D gene ambiguous. The length of the CDR3 is 14 residues. Germline V CDR1 and CDR2: MNHNY, SVGAGI (reference sequence). V gave up 4 bases and J gave up 1 base, with 11 bases separating them. The CDR3 loop reads CASSSHLLSYEQYF. CDR3 in DNA: TGTGCCAGCAGTTCCCATCTCCTTTCCTACGAGCAGTACTTC.

This chain joins TRBV10-3 and TRBJ2-7; D gene unclear. In germline, CDR1 is ENHRY, CDR2 SYGVKD. The CDR3 consists of 14 residues. The ends were cut back, 4 bases at V and 3 bases at J, with 13 bases in the middle. Here the CDR3 reads CAISGSDVGYEQYF. CDR3 DNA sequence: TGTGCCATCAGTGGGAGTGACGTGGGCTACGAGCAGTACTTC.

This clone was found a few times. The chain links TRBV2 to TRBJ1-2; perhaps TRBD1 as D (6 bases). V lost 9 bases and J lost 12, with 11 bases in between. Germline V lookup: CDR1 SNHLY, CDR2 FYNNEI. CDR3 length equals 9 residues. CDR3 region: CARQGNNTF. CDR3 DNA: TGTGCCAGACAGGGTAACAACACCTTC. Looking up the rest from reference TRBV2 and TRBJ1-2 gives the full variable domain: EPEVTQTPSHQVTQMGQEVILRCVPISNHLYFYWYRQILGQKVEFLVSFYNNEISEKSEIFDDQFSVERPDGSNFTLKIRSTKLEDSAMYFCARQGNNTFGSGTRLTVV.

The chain is built from TRBV30 and TRBJ2-7; D is uncertain. V lost 0 bases to trimming and J lost 8 bases, with 8 bases between them. The CDR3 sequence is 11 residues long. Looked up from germline, CDR1 is GTSNPN and CDR2 is SVGIG (reference sequence). The CDR3, as DNA: TGTGCCTGGAGTGTACGGAGCCAGCAGTACTTC. Its protein product is CAWSVRSQQYF.

V and J are TRBV5-1 and TRBJ2-3; a possible D gene is TRBD1 (6 bases). Trimming stripped 0 bases from V and 3 bases from J, with 8 bases between. Per germline, CDR1 SGHRS and CDR2 YFSETQ. The CDR3 spans 14 residues. The chain's CDR3 is CASSLGQVTDTQYF. In DNA, the CDR3 is TGCGCCAGCAGCTTGGGACAGGTTACAGATACGCAGTATTTT.

The rearrangement uses TRBV11-2 and TRBJ2-7, with 9 bases identical to TRBD1. Germline V gene sequence: CDR1 SGHAT, CDR2 FQNNGV. V lost 4 bases to trimming and J lost 3 bases; unmatched junction nucleotides: 10. The CDR3 runs to 16 residues. The CDR3 spells CASSSDVGQGYYEQYF. The DNA of the CDR3 is TGTGCCAGCAGCTCCGACGTTGGACAGGGGTACTACGAGCAGTACTTC.

This clone was seen a handful of times. The chain has TRBV6-1 and TRBJ1-5; D remains ambiguous. Germline V lookup: CDR1 MNHNS, CDR2 SASEGT. V was cut by 3 bases and J by 4 bases, with 13 bases left in between. The length of the CDR3 is 15 residues. The CDR3 DNA is TGTGCCAGCAGTGAGGGTGGTAACGGGAATCAGCCCCAGCATTTT. Protein: CASSEGGNGNQPQHF.

The J gene is TRBJ2-1, the V gene TRBV10-3; 9 bases are shared with TRBD2. Germline CDR1 reads ENHRY; CDR2 reads SYGVKD. The V segment lost 6 bases and the J segment 5 bases; nucleotides outside the gene matches: 8. The CDR3 is made up of 15 amino acids. The CDR3 DNA sequence: TGTGCCATCAGGATTAGCGGGGGAATTGACAATGAGCAGTTCTTC. This translates into CAIRISGGIDNEQFF.

V is TRBV19 and J is TRBJ1-1; D unresolved. Germline V gene data show CDR1 as LNHDA and CDR2 as SQIVND (reference sequence). Trimming took off 7 bases at V and 0 bases at J, with 12 bases between the two ends. The CDR3 covers 14 residues. The CDR3, as DNA: TGTGCCAGTATTGCAGGCGTTATGAACACTGAAGCTTTCTTT. This encodes CASIAGVMNTEAFF.

The chain uses TRBV19 and TRBJ1-5; 10 bases agree with TRBD1. Per germline, CDR1 LNHDA and CDR2 SQIVND (reference sequence). CDR3 size: 16 residues. J was trimmed by 8 bases and V by 1 base; bases with no gene match: 8. The CDR3 DNA is TGTGCCAGTAGTATAGGAGACAGGGGGCCGGTGAAGCCCCAGCATTTT. It codes for CASSIGDRGPVKPQHF.

The V and J genes are TRBV5-5 and TRBJ1-1; the match to TRBD1 covers 8 bases. The ends lost 0 bases at V and 5 bases at J; junction bases unmatched: 3. The germline CDR1 and CDR2 sequences are SGHKS and YYEKEE (reference sequence). This CDR3 spans 14 amino acids. CDR3 loop: CASSLDDRGTEAFF. For the CDR3, the DNA is TGTGCCAGCAGCTTGGATGACAGGGGAACTGAAGCTTTCTTT.

The gene calls are TRBV30 and TRBJ2-2; tentatively, D is TRBD1 (10 bases). V was cut by 0 bases and J by 3 bases, with 29 bases left in between. The CDR3 is made up of 21 amino acids. Germline assignment: CDR1 GTSNPN and CDR2 SVGIG (reference sequence). CDR3 in amino acids: CAWSVRTRDRGSSGDTGELFF. CDR3 DNA sequence: TGTGCCTGGAGTGTAAGGACCCGGGACAGGGGTTCTAGCGGGGACACCGGGGAGCTGTTTTTT.

V and J are TRBV5-1 and TRBJ2-3; TRBD2 agrees at 8 bases. CDR1 is SGHRS and CDR2 is YFSETQ in the germline V gene. The CDR3 is 16 amino acids. Trimming took 5 bases from V and 2 from J; bases not matched to a gene: 10. Here the CDR3 DNA reads TGCGCCAGCAGTCCCGGGGGTAGCGGGATCACAGATACGCAGTATTTT. Translating it yields CASSPGGSGITDTQYF.